The entry that follows covers one TCR delta chain sequence. This likely reflects a read error, since a far larger clone is one base away. This sample was taken from a study of delta chains in infants with herpesvirus infections. Gamma-chain- and delta-chain-specific primers converted PBMC RNA into TCR cDNA. TCRdb re-called clones from the RT-PCR reads using CATT. Here the sample spans under 1,500 delta-chain clones, about 33% being singletons. The source material was peripheral blood, sampled at time point 2 of longitudinal follow-up. This clonotype was sampled from a human donor who was a Ugandan infant, either HIV-exposed or HIV-unexposed (not recorded which).

The CDR3 reads CACDTVLGDTTSWDTRQMFF. The CDR3 DNA reads TGTGCCTGTGACACCGTACTGGGGGATACCACTTCCTGGGACACCCGACAGATGTTTTTC. The chain joins TRDV2 to TRDJ3; TRDD3 matches at 12 bases. CDR3 size: 20 residues. After removal of 0 bases from V and 1 base from J, the junction contained 6 bases not matched to a gene. The germline gives CDR1 GEAIGNYY, CDR2 EKD.